A selection of T cell receptor beta chains follows, all from one sample in a study of T cells in tuberculosis. This table comes from immunoSEQ multiplex PCR, and its TCRdb copy is limited to in-frame clones, with some not included. The top ten clones hold roughly 13% of a sample with about 59,000 clones, about 86% of them seen once. Sequencing was performed on CD1b-GMM tetramer-negative cells sorted from PBMCs. These receptors were taken from an adult woman with latent tuberculosis. CDR3s include the opening cysteine and the closing phenylalanine or tryptophan. The D gene is left open where the match is weak. The listing skips clone size in some rows; elsewhere it reads once, few, many or a size class.

clone_size: NA; j_call: TRBJ1-1; d_call: NA; v_call: TRBV30; cdr3_aa: CAWSGWGGDNTEAFF; cdr3_nt: TGTGCCTGGAGCGGCTGGGGGGGCGATAACACTGAAGCTTTCTTT
clone_size: NA; j_call: TRBJ1-5; d_call: NA; v_call: TRBV28; cdr3_aa: CASSFYLRRKEQPQHF; cdr3_nt: TGTGCCAGCAGTTTCTACTTAAGGAGGAAAGAACAGCCCCAGCATTTT
clone_size: few; j_call: TRBJ1-3; d_call: NA; v_call: TRBV2; cdr3_aa: CASSLGSSGNTIYF; cdr3_nt: TGTGCCAGCAGCCTTGGGAGCTCTGGAAACACCATATATTTT
clone_size: NA; j_call: TRBJ1-5; d_call: NA; v_call: TRBV2; cdr3_aa: CASRKQGNGNQPQHF; cdr3_nt: TGTGCCAGCAGGAAACAGGGAAATGGCAATCAGCCCCAGCATTTT
clone_size: once; j_call: TRBJ2-7; d_call: NA; v_call: TRBV7-9; cdr3_aa: CASSLEGLEQYF; cdr3_nt: TGTGCCAGCAGCTTAGAGGGGCTCGAGCAGTACTTC
clone_size: NA; j_call: TRBJ1-1; d_call: TRBD1; v_call: TRBV19; cdr3_aa: CATTMTGANTEAFF; cdr3_nt: TGTGCCACCACGATGACAGGGGCGAACACTGAAGCTTTCTTT
clone_size: NA; j_call: TRBJ2-7; d_call: TRBD2; v_call: TRBV7-2; cdr3_aa: CASSSTSGGLVEQYF; cdr3_nt: TGTGCCAGCAGCTCTACTAGCGGGGGGCTTGTCGAGCAGTACTTC
clone_size: few; j_call: TRBJ1-4; d_call: NA; v_call: TRBV18; cdr3_aa: CASSNRDQNEKLFF; cdr3_nt: TGTGCCAGCTCAAACAGGGATCAGAATGAAAAACTGTTTTTT
clone_size: NA; j_call: TRBJ2-7; d_call: TRBD2; v_call: TRBV4-2; cdr3_aa: CASSQVGGGEQYF; cdr3_nt: TGTGCCAGCAGCCAAGTGGGGGGGGGCGAGCAGTACTTC
clone_size: NA; j_call: TRBJ1-4; d_call: NA; v_call: TRBV15; cdr3_aa: CATSRARRNEKLFF; cdr3_nt: TGTGCCACCAGCAGAGCCAGGAGGAATGAAAAACTGTTTTTT
clone_size: NA; j_call: TRBJ2-3; d_call: NA; v_call: TRBV6-5; cdr3_aa: CASRLLSTDTQYF; cdr3_nt: TGTGCCAGCCGGTTACTGTCCACAGATACGCAGTATTTT
clone_size: NA; j_call: TRBJ2-7; d_call: TRBD2; v_call: TRBV15; cdr3_aa: CATSRARLAGHEQYF; cdr3_nt: TGTGCCACCAGCAGAGCACGACTAGCGGGACACGAGCAGTACTTC
clone_size: NA; j_call: TRBJ1-1; d_call: NA; v_call: TRBV12-5; cdr3_aa: CASGLLLGQRDTEAFF; cdr3_nt: TGTGCTAGTGGTTTGCTCCTTGGGCAGCGGGACACTGAAGCTTTCTTT
clone_size: NA; j_call: TRBJ1-3; d_call: NA; v_call: TRBV19; cdr3_aa: CASRTDSSGSGNTIYF; cdr3_nt: TGTGCCAGTAGGACGGACAGCTCCGGCTCTGGAAACACCATATATTTT
clone_size: NA; j_call: TRBJ2-2; d_call: NA; v_call: TRBV2; cdr3_aa: CAIRRGSNTGELFF; cdr3_nt: TGTGCCATCCGCAGGGGTTCGAACACCGGGGAGCTGTTTTTT
clone_size: NA; j_call: TRBJ2-6; d_call: NA; v_call: TRBV19; cdr3_aa: CASSTPPQLAGANVLTF; cdr3_nt: TGTGCCAGTAGTACCCCTCCTCAGTTGGCTGGGGCCAACGTCCTGACTTTC
clone_size: NA; j_call: TRBJ2-1; d_call: NA; v_call: TRBV7-8; cdr3_aa: CASSQERVGGNEQFF; cdr3_nt: TGTGCCAGCAGCCAGGAGCGGGTGGGTGGCAATGAGCAGTTCTTC
clone_size: NA; j_call: TRBJ1-3; d_call: NA; v_call: TRBV1; cdr3_aa: CTSSQDGLLGNTIYF; cdr3_nt: TGCACCAGCAGCCAAGACGGACTCCTTGGAAACACCATATATTTT
clone_size: few; j_call: TRBJ1-5; d_call: TRBD1; v_call: TRBV28; cdr3_aa: CASSLSRDRNQPQHF; cdr3_nt: TGTGCCAGCAGTTTATCCCGGGACAGGAATCAGCCCCAGCATTTT
clone_size: NA; j_call: TRBJ1-2; d_call: NA; v_call: TRBV28; cdr3_aa: CASSLSRRASYGYTF; cdr3_nt: TGTGCCAGCAGTTTAAGCCGGAGGGCTAGCTATGGCTACACCTTC
clone_size: NA; j_call: TRBJ1-5; d_call: NA; v_call: TRBV28; cdr3_aa: CASRNSLNQPQHF; cdr3_nt: TGTGCCAGCAGAAACAGCCTGAATCAGCCCCAGCATTTT
clone_size: once; j_call: TRBJ1-4; d_call: TRBD1; v_call: TRBV6-1; cdr3_aa: CASSRQGNEKLFF; cdr3_nt: TGTGCCAGCAGTCGACAGGGTAATGAAAAACTGTTTTTT
clone_size: NA; j_call: TRBJ2-2; d_call: NA; v_call: TRBV5-1; cdr3_aa: CASSLGFNRIANTGELFF; cdr3_nt: TGCGCCAGCAGCTTGGGATTTAACAGGATTGCGAACACCGGGGAGCTGTTTTTT
clone_size: NA; j_call: TRBJ2-1; d_call: TRBD2; v_call: TRBV19; cdr3_aa: CASRPPGLADNEQFF; cdr3_nt: TGTGCCAGTCGACCCCCGGGACTAGCGGACAATGAGCAGTTCTTC
clone_size: NA; j_call: TRBJ2-3; d_call: NA; v_call: TRBV4-1; cdr3_aa: CASSQDGGGRDTQYF; cdr3_nt: TGCGCCAGCAGCCAAGATGGGGGCGGGAGAGATACGCAGTATTTT
clone_size: NA; j_call: TRBJ2-3; d_call: TRBD2; v_call: TRBV27; cdr3_aa: CASSSSGRQDTQYF; cdr3_nt: TGTGCCAGCAGTTCTAGCGGGAGACAAGATACGCAGTATTTT